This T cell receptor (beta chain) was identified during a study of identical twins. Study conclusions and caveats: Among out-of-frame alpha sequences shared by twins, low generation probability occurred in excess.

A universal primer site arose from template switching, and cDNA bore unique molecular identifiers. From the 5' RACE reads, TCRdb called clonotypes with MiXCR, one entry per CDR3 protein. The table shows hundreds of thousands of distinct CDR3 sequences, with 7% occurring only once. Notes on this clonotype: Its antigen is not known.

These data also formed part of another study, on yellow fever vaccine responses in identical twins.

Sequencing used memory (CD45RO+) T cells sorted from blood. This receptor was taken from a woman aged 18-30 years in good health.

CDR3 DNA sequence: TGTGCCAGCAGAACCGGGACGCCGTATGGCTACACCTTC. This codes for CASRTGTPYGYTF. The genes are TRBV28 and TRBJ1-2; possibly TRBD1 for D (5 bases). Germline values: CDR1 MDHEN, CDR2 SYDVKM. The ends were cut back, 6 bases at V and 5 bases at J, with 13 bases in the middle. The CDR3 extends over 13 amino acids.